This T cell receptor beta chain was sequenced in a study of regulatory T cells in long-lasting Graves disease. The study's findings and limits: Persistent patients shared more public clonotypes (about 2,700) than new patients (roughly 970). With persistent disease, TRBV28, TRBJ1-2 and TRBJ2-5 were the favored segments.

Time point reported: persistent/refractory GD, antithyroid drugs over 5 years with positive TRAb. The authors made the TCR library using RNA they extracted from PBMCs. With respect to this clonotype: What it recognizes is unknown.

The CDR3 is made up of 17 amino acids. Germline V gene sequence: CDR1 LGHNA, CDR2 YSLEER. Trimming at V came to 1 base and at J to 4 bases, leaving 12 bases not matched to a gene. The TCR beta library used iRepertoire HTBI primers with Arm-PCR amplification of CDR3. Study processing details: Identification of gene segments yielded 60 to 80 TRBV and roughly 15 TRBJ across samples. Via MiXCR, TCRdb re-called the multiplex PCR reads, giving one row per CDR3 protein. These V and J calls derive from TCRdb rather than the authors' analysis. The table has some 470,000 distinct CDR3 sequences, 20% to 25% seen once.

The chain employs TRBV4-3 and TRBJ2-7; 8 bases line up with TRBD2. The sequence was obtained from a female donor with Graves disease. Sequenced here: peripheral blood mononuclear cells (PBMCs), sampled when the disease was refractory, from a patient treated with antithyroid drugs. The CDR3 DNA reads TGCGCCAGCAGCCAAGTCCTGCCCGCGGGAGGTCGGTACGAGCAGTACTTC. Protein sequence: CASSQVLPAGGRYEQYF.